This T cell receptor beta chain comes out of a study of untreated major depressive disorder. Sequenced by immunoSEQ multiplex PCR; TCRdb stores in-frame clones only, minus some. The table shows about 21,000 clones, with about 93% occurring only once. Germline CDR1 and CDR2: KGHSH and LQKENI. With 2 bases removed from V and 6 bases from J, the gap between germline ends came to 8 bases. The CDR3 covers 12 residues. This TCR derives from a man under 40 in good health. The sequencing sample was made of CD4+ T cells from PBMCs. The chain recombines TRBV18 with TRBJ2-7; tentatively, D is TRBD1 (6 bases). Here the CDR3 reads CASSPMTGEQYF. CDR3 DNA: TGTGCCAGCTCACCAATGACAGGCGAGCAGTACTTC.